Listed below are T cell receptor beta chains from one sample, sequenced in a study of breast tumors, draining lymph nodes, adjacent tissues. TCRdb reprocessed the multiplex PCR reads with MiXCR, giving one entry per CDR3 protein. The data show approximately 45,000 distinct CDR3 sequences, about 21% seen once. The sample consisted of breast tumor tissue. The receptor set was obtained from a female donor with breast cancer. Some clones in this sample may be carry-over from other donors' samples. The CDR3 runs from the conserved cysteine through the conserved F or W. The order of the fields is D gene, J gene, V gene, clone size, CDR3 protein, CDR3 DNA. A D gene is named only where the DNA matches it firmly. Rows give clone size only sometimes, using once, few, many, or a class for an expanded clone.

D: NA
J: TRBJ2-6
V: TRBV6-6
size: many
CDR3: CASSSRPAAGANVLTF
DNA: TGTGCCAGCAGCTCCAGGCCGGCGGCTGGGGCCAACGTCCTGACTTTC

D: NA
J: TRBJ2-5
V: TRBV20-1
size: few
CDR3: CSAREAGRSVETQYF
DNA: TGCAGTGCTAGGGAGGCAGGGAGGTCTGTTGAGACCCAGTACTTC

D: NA
J: TRBJ1-4
V: TRBV18
size: few
CDR3: CASSRSPSEKLFF
DNA: TGTGCCAGCTCACGGTCACCCAGTGAAAAACTGTTTTTT

D: TRBD1
J: TRBJ2-7
V: TRBV5-6
size: many
CDR3: CASSSVGQGTSYEQYF
DNA: TGTGCCAGCAGCTCCGTGGGACAGGGGACCTCCTACGAGCAGTACTTC

D: TRBD1
J: TRBJ1-5
V: TRBV6-5
size: many
CDR3: CASSYSSTGDQPQHF
DNA: TGTGCCAGCAGTTACTCGTCCACAGGGGATCAGCCCCAGCATTTT

D: NA
J: TRBJ2-6
V: TRBV4-1
size: many
CDR3: CASTKSGANVLTF
DNA: TGCGCCAGCACGAAATCCGGGGCCAACGTCCTGACTTTC

D: TRBD1
J: TRBJ1-2
V: TRBV11-1
size: many
CDR3: CASSPGGFYGYTF
DNA: TGTGCCAGCAGCCCAGGGGGATTCTATGGCTACACCTTC

D: NA
J: TRBJ2-4
V: TRBV7-9
size: NA
CDR3: CASSPPGGRMDTQYF
DNA: TGTGCCAGCAGCCCCCCCGGCGGCAGGATGGACACTCAGTACTTC

D: NA
J: TRBJ1-2
V: TRBV30
size: NA
CDR3: CAWSPQFYGYTF
DNA: TGTGCCTGGAGTCCTCAGTTCTATGGCTACACCTTC

D: NA
J: TRBJ2-7
V: TRBV6-4
size: many
CDR3: CASSDSRPRRLIHEQYF
DNA: TGTGCCAGCAGTGACTCCCGGCCCCGACGACTGATTCACGAGCAGTACTTC

D: NA
J: TRBJ2-1
V: TRBV29-1
size: once
CDR3: CSVAPGRYNEQFF
DNA: TGCAGCGTCGCTCCAGGACGGTACAATGAGCAGTTCTTC

D: NA
J: TRBJ2-6
V: TRBV6-2/TRBV6-3
size: medium-sized
CDR3: CASSLDSGANVLTF
DNA: TGTGCCAGCAGCCTTGATTCTGGGGCCAACGTCCTGACTTTC

D: TRBD1
J: TRBJ1-2
V: TRBV11-2
size: once
CDR3: CASSLGQGANYGYTF
DNA: TGTGCCAGCAGCTTGGGACAGGGGGCAAACTATGGCTACACCTTC